These 18 T cell receptor beta chains share one sample of origin, sequenced in a study of cytomegalovirus exposure and HLA in healthy donors. It was with 60 Vbeta and 13 Jbeta primers that the PCR ran. This table comes from immunoSEQ multiplex PCR, and its TCRdb copy is limited to in-frame clones, with some not included. The sample contains 150,000 to 200,000 clones, approximately 83% of which appear only once. The specimen sequenced was PBMCs. The receptors were sampled from a boy between 2 and 10 years old in good health and CMV-seronegative.

The table lists this clone with a count of one. The J gene is TRBJ1-3, the V gene TRBV18, with a weak D call TRBD1 (5 bases). From germline, CDR1 is KGHSH and CDR2 LQKENI. The CDR3 is made up of 18 amino acids. V dropped 6 bases and J dropped 0 bases, with 21 bases sitting between them. The DNA for the CDR3 is TGTGCCAGCTCGACAGACATGGTTGCTATCAGCTCTGGAAACACCATATATTTT. Its protein is CASSTDMVAISSGNTIYF.

The rearrangement joins TRBV15 to TRBJ2-7; TRBD2 matches 7 bases. The ends lost 1 base at V and 0 bases at J; junction bases unmatched: 6. Germline V CDR1 and CDR2: LNHNV, YYDKDF (reference sequence). The CDR3 covers 16 residues. The CDR3 protein is CATSRGGGASSYEQYF. In DNA, the CDR3 is TGTGCCACCAGCAGAGGGGGAGGGGCGAGCTCCTACGAGCAGTACTTC.

This sequence joins TRBV4-3 and TRBJ2-2; no reliable D call. The V end lost 4 bases, the J end lost 0 bases, and 6 bases lay between the germline ends. The CDR3 is 14 residues long. Germline CDR1 and CDR2: LGHNA and YSLEER. The CDR3 loop is CASSLNTNTGELFF. The CDR3 nucleotides are TGCGCCAGCAGCCTAAATACGAACACCGGGGAGCTGTTTTTT.

This clone was seen a few times. The rearrangement joins TRBV25-1 to TRBJ2-1; 8 bases fit TRBD2. This CDR3 has 18 amino acids. CDR1 and CDR2 (germline): MGHDK, SYGVNS. J lost 6 bases, V lost 4 bases, and 17 bases had no gene match. The CDR3 region is CASSVPRGGRGAPNEQFF. The CDR3 DNA reads TGTGCCAGCAGTGTCCCCCGGGGGGGCAGGGGCGCCCCCAATGAGCAGTTCTTC.

The V and J genes are TRBV7-2 and TRBJ1-2; the D gene is possibly TRBD1 (5 bases). This CDR3 has 17 residues. Germline values: CDR1 SGHTA, CDR2 FQGNSA. Deletions cut 2 bases from V and 3 bases from J, with 19 bases between. CDR3 loop: CASSLSRAGTGDYGYTF. Written as DNA, the CDR3 is TGTGCCAGCAGCTTAAGTCGGGCAGGAACGGGGGACTATGGCTACACCTTC.

The chain has TRBV25-1 and TRBJ2-5, with 7 positions matching TRBD1. The germline CDR1 and CDR2 sequences are MGHDK and SYGVNS. The V segment lost 3 bases and the J segment 5 bases; nucleotides outside the gene matches: 12. The CDR3 runs 16 residues. The CDR3 DNA sequence: TGTGCCAGCAGTGACCTCCGGGACAGCTTTGTGGAGACCCAGTACTTC. Translation: CASSDLRDSFVETQYF.

This clone was seen once. The V gene is TRBV7-2, the J gene TRBJ2-1; 7 bases are a match to TRBD2. Germline CDR1 SGHTA, CDR2 FQGNSA. The CDR3 is 16 residues long. V was pared by 4 bases and J by 10 bases, with 16 bases of the junction left unmatched. In DNA form, the CDR3 reads TGTGCCAGCAGCTCGGCCCCCAGCGGGGCGGGCCTAGAGCAGTTCTTC. Protein sequence: CASSSAPSGAGLEQFF.

The chain employs TRBV5-1 and TRBJ2-7, with 10 bases aligning to TRBD2. From germline, CDR1 is SGHRS and CDR2 YFSETQ. There are 16 residues in the CDR3. The V gene end was trimmed by 0 bases and the J gene end by 2 bases; junction bases not matched to a gene: 5. As DNA, the CDR3 is TGCGCCAGCAGCTTGGCACTAGCGGGAACAGCCTACGAGCAGTACTTC. Translated: CASSLALAGTAYEQYF.

The rearrangement uses TRBV19 and TRBJ1-1, with D perhaps matching TRBD1 (6 bases). Per the germline V gene, CDR1 is LNHDA and CDR2 is SQIVND (reference sequence). Trimming took off 6 bases at V and 1 base at J, with 15 bases between the two ends. There are 15 residues in the CDR3. The CDR3 DNA is TGTGCCAGTAGACCCGCCCCGGGACAGAACACTGAAGCTTTCTTT. Translating it yields CASRPAPGQNTEAFF.

The chain employs TRBV5-1 and TRBJ2-1; maybe TRBD2 (6 bases). The CDR3 spans 14 residues. Trimming cost V 4 bases and J 4 bases, with 12 bases left between them. Germline V CDR1 and CDR2: SGHRS, YFSETQ. This CDR3 is CASSVGGSYNEQFF. The CDR3 DNA reads as TGCGCCAGCAGCGTCGGGGGATCTTACAATGAGCAGTTCTTC. Based on the CDR3 plus reference TRBV5-1 and TRBJ2-1, the full variable domain is KAGVTQTPRYLIKTRGQQVTLSCSPISGHRSVSWYQQTPGQGLQFLFEYFSETQRNKGNFPGRFSGRQFSNSRSEMNVSTLELGDSALYLCASSVGGSYNEQFFGPGTRLTVL.

This clone was recorded once. The DNA of the CDR3 is TGTGCCAGTAAGGACAGGGGGCCTTCACCCCTCCACTTT. Protein sequence: CASKDRGPSPLHF. The chain employs TRBV19 and TRBJ1-6; 11 bases line up with TRBD1. Germline assignment: CDR1 LNHDA and CDR2 SQIVND (reference sequence). The CDR3 contains 13 residues. Germline trimming cut 7 bases from V and 9 bases from J; bases unmatched to any gene: 2.

The J gene is TRBJ1-4, the V gene TRBV27; the D gene is possibly TRBD1 (6 bases). Per germline, CDR1 MNHEY and CDR2 SMNVEV (reference sequence). This CDR3 is built from 14 residues. V lost 2 bases to trimming and J lost 7 bases, with 11 bases between them. As DNA, the CDR3 is TGTGCCAGCAGTTTAATGGGGGCGCGTGAAAAACTGTTTTTT. Translating gives CASSLMGAREKLFF.

The V call is TRBV4-1, the J call TRBJ1-2; 8 bases are a match to TRBD1. Germline V gives CDR1 MGHRA, CDR2 YSYEKL. The length of the CDR3 is 13 residues. V was clipped by 3 bases and J by 5 bases; unmatched bases: 2. The CDR3 DNA is TGCGCCAGCAGCCATCGGACAGGGTATGGCTACACCTTC. It translates to CASSHRTGYGYTF.

The gene calls are TRBV4-3 and TRBJ2-1, with D unresolved. The CDR3 has 14 residues. Germline values: CDR1 LGHNA, CDR2 YSLEER. Trimming removed 1 base at V and 10 bases at J, with 14 bases between. This CDR3 is CASSQGVKAREQFF. The CDR3 DNA sequence: TGCGCCAGCAGCCAAGGAGTGAAAGCGCGGGAGCAGTTCTTC.

A few counts support this clone. The chain combines TRBV2 with TRBJ2-1, with TRBD1 matching over 8 bases. The germline gives CDR1 SNHLY, CDR2 FYNNEI. J was trimmed by 5 bases and V by 8 bases; bases with no gene match: 5. This CDR3 comprises 13 residues. CDR3 residues: CASQTGEDNEQFF. The DNA for the CDR3 is TGTGCCAGCCAGACAGGGGAAGACAATGAGCAGTTCTTC.

CDR3 nucleotide sequence: TGCGCCAGCAGCCGAGGACTATACCAAGAGACCCAGTACTTC. Translation: CASSRGLYQETQYF. The J gene is TRBJ2-5, the V gene TRBV4-1; maybe TRBD2 (6 bases). V shed 4 bases and J shed 0 bases, with 9 bases lying between them. Germline V CDR1 and CDR2: MGHRA, YSYEKL. The CDR3 loop spans 14 amino acids.

The V call is TRBV4-2, the J call TRBJ2-5; a possible D gene is TRBD2 (6 bases). Trimming stripped 0 bases from V and 3 bases from J, with 11 bases between. From germline, CDR1 is LGHNA and CDR2 YNFKEQ. The CDR3 totals 15 residues. The CDR3 DNA reads as TGTGCCAGCAGCCAAGATGCGTGGGGGGAAGAGACCCAGTACTTC. Amino acid sequence: CASSQDAWGEETQYF.

The chain carries TRBV6-1 and TRBJ1-2, with a tentative D call TRBD1 (5 bases). From germline, CDR1 is MNHNS and CDR2 SASEGT. The CDR3 spans 11 residues. The V gene lost 7 bases and the J gene lost 8 bases, with 11 bases spanning the gap. The CDR3 reads CASNNRQGYTF. CDR3 DNA sequence: TGTGCCAGCAATAACAGGCAGGGCTACACCTTC.